These T cell receptor beta chains were read from a single sample in a study of blood T cell repertoires in COVID-19. The method was immunoSEQ multiplex PCR; TCRdb's version includes in-frame clones alone and lacks a portion of them. This sample carries roughly 330,000 clones, roughly 86% of them seen once, and the ten largest clones take roughly 5%. The sample was PBMCs or T cells enriched from blood (not recorded which). Every receptor here comes from a woman younger than 45 who had recovered from COVID-19. Each CDR3 is given with its conserved first and last residue. D genes are given only for firm matches. A clone size is listed for some rows: how often the clone was seen (once, few, many), or a class if it is expanded.

V gene	D gene	J gene	clone size	CDR3 DNA	CDR3 protein
TRBV7-7	TRBD1	TRBJ2-5	-	TGTGCCAGCAGCTTGGCGGACAGGCAAGAGACCCAGTACTTC	CASSLADRQETQYF
TRBV5-4	-	TRBJ2-3	-	TGTGCCAGCAGCTTTTGGGCGGATACGCAGTATTTT	CASSFWADTQYF
TRBV5-6	-	TRBJ1-1	-	TGTGCCAGCAGCTTGGCCGGAGGGAGGGGAAACACTGAAGCTTTCTTT	CASSLAGGRGNTEAFF
TRBV3-1/TRBV3-2	-	TRBJ2-2	-	TGTGCCAGCAGCCAAGTCCTCAGGGTAGCCACCGGGGAGCTGTTTTTT	CASSQVLRVATGELFF
TRBV9	TRBD2	TRBJ2-3	-	TGTGCCAGCAGCGTAGCAAGCGGGGGGGATACGCAGTATTTT	CASSVASGGDTQYF
TRBV10-2	TRBD2	TRBJ2-5	once	TGCGCCAGCAGTGAGTCGGCAGGACTAGTCCAGACCCAGTACTTC	CASSESAGLVQTQYF
TRBV6-5	TRBD2	TRBJ2-5	-	TGTGCCAGCAGTTACCTAGCGGGGGCCCGGGAGACCCAGTACTTC	CASSYLAGARETQYF
TRBV10-3	TRBD1	TRBJ2-2	-	TGTGCCATCAGGACAGGGGGCGACGGGGAGCTGTTTTTT	CAIRTGGDGELFF
TRBV7-9	-	TRBJ2-5	-	TGTGCCAGCAGCTTCAATAGACAGGGAGGAGAGACCCAGTACTTC	CASSFNRQGGETQYF
TRBV19	-	TRBJ1-2	-	TGTGCCAGTAGTATAGCCAGGGAAGGCTACACCTTC	CASSIAREGYTF
TRBV7-9	TRBD1	TRBJ2-2	-	TGTGCCAGCAGCCCTCGGACAGGGGTTACCGGGGAGCTGTTTTTT	CASSPRTGVTGELFF
TRBV2	-	TRBJ2-3	-	TGTGCCAGCAGTGACTTGGGCCGCACAGATACGCAGTATTTT	CASSDLGRTDTQYF
TRBV3-1/TRBV3-2	TRBD1	TRBJ1-1	-	TGTGCCAGCAGCCAATCACAGGGGTTTGAAGCTTTCTTT	CASSQSQGFEAFF
TRBV19	TRBD1	TRBJ1-1	-	TGTGCCAGTAGCGGACAGGGGGCGCGGACTGAAGCTTTCTTT	CASSGQGARTEAFF
TRBV4-1	-	TRBJ1-2	-	TGCGCCAGCAGCCAAGGTAACCAACTGAGGTATGGCTACACCTTC	CASSQGNQLRYGYTF
TRBV28	TRBD1	TRBJ1-4	-	TGTGCCAGCACCGTGACAGGGGGAAATGAAAAACTGTTTTTT	CASTVTGGNEKLFF
TRBV28	TRBD1	TRBJ1-5	-	TGTGCCAGCAACTCCCACAGGGGTCTAGATCAGCCCCAGCATTTT	CASNSHRGLDQPQHF
TRBV23-1	TRBD1	TRBJ2-7	-	TGCGCCACCCCTCCAAGGGACAGCTCCTACGAGCAGTACTTC	CATPPRDSSYEQYF
TRBV28	-	TRBJ1-1	-	TGTGCCAGCAGTGCTAACTCAGGGTTAGCTTTCTTT	CASSANSGLAFF
TRBV30	-	TRBJ1-2	-	TGTGCCTGGAGTCTCCAGACAAATGGCTACACCTTC	CAWSLQTNGYTF
TRBV5-1	-	TRBJ1-5	-	TGCGCCAGCAGCTTGACTGGACAAATGAATCAGCCCCAGCATTTT	CASSLTGQMNQPQHF
TRBV29-1	TRBD1	TRBJ1-1	-	TGCAGCGTCGAAATCTGGACAGGAATGAACACTGAAGCTTTCTTT	CSVEIWTGMNTEAFF
TRBV7-9	TRBD2	TRBJ2-7	-	TGTGCCAGCAGCTGGAAGGGAGGGCGGGACGAGCAGTACTTC	CASSWKGGRDEQYF
TRBV6-1	TRBD1	TRBJ2-2	-	TGTGCCAGCAGTGCGCGACAGGGCAGGAACACCGGGGAGCTGTTTTTT	CASSARQGRNTGELFF
TRBV27	-	TRBJ2-3	-	TGTGCCAGCAGTTTAGCGGCCGTCGGGGGTGCAGATACGCAGTATTTT	CASSLAAVGGADTQYF
TRBV7-9	TRBD1	TRBJ1-1	-	TGTGCCAGCAGCGTGGCCAGGGGGGTGAACACTGAAGCTTTCTTT	CASSVARGVNTEAFF
TRBV18	TRBD1	TRBJ2-2	-	TGTGCCAGCTCACCCCAGGGGGCGAACACCGGGGAGCTGTTTTTT	CASSPQGANTGELFF
TRBV7-9	-	TRBJ1-2	-	TGTGCCAGCAGCTTAGTTGGCGGAGCGAACTATGGCTACACCTTC	CASSLVGGANYGYTF
TRBV2	TRBD2	TRBJ2-1	-	TGTGCCAGCAGTAAACTAGCGGAGCAGTTCTTC	CASSKLAEQFF
TRBV24-1	TRBD1	TRBJ2-2	-	TGTGCCACCAGTGCCCCCGGGACAGGGACCACCGGGGAGCTGTTTTTT	CATSAPGTGTTGELFF
TRBV4-2	-	TRBJ1-5	-	TGTGCCAGCAGCCAAGATTCGGACAGCCCTCGCAATCAGCCCCAGCATTTT	CASSQDSDSPRNQPQHF
TRBV2	-	TRBJ2-7	-	TGTGCCAGCAGAGAGGACAGTCGACGAGCCTACGAGCAGTACTTC	CASREDSRRAYEQYF
TRBV28	-	TRBJ1-2	-	TGTGCCAGCAGTTTACTTGGAGTCTATGGCTACACCTTC	CASSLLGVYGYTF
TRBV7-9	-	TRBJ1-5	-	TGTGCCAGCAGCTTACTCGAGGGGCCCCAGCATTTT	CASSLLEGPQHF
TRBV29-1	TRBD1	TRBJ1-2	-	TGCAGCGCCTCGGGACAGGCCTCTCTCACCTTC	CSASGQASLTF
TRBV27	TRBD1	TRBJ1-4	-	TGTGCCAGCACCATACAGGGGGGAGGAGAAAAACTGTTTTTT	CASTIQGGGEKLFF
TRBV5-8	-	TRBJ2-7	-	TGTGCCAGCAGCCATGAATCAGGCAGCGAGCAGTACTTC	CASSHESGSEQYF
TRBV13	TRBD1	TRBJ1-1	-	TGTGCCAGCACCCAACTCAAGACAGGGTTGGAGAGGGTGAACACTGAAGCTTTCTTT	CASTQLKTGLERVNTEAFF
TRBV11-2	TRBD2	TRBJ2-1	many	TGTGCCAGCATTAGAGCGGGGGGGCCGGGTGAGCAGTTCTTC	CASIRAGGPGEQFF
TRBV28	TRBD1	TRBJ1-1	-	TGTGCCAGCAGTTTAAGGACTCCATACACCACAGGGGGCGAAGCTTTCTTT	CASSLRTPYTTGGEAFF
TRBV6-5	-	TRBJ1-3	-	TGTGCCAGCAGATCGGGACAATTCAGAGGAAACACCATATATTTT	CASRSGQFRGNTIYF
TRBV5-1	TRBD1	TRBJ2-7	-	TGCGCCAGCAGCTTCGGTGACAGGGGTTACGAGCAGTACTTC	CASSFGDRGYEQYF
TRBV7-3	-	TRBJ2-5	-	TGTGCCAGCAGCTTAGGAGGGATGGCCTCAGAGACCCAGTACTTC	CASSLGGMASETQYF
TRBV6-5	-	TRBJ1-1	-	TGTGCCAGCAGGGTAACAAGTATGAACACTGAAGCTTTCTTT	CASRVTSMNTEAFF
TRBV19	-	TRBJ1-2	-	TGTGCCAGTAGGAACCTAGCGGGAGCCCCCTATGGCTACACCTTC	CASRNLAGAPYGYTF
TRBV11-3	TRBD1	TRBJ1-5	few	TGTGCCAGCAGCGTTAGAGGGGCGGGACAGCTTAGCAATCAGCCCCAGCATTTT	CASSVRGAGQLSNQPQHF
TRBV4-2	TRBD2	TRBJ2-5	-	TGTGCCAGCAGCCAATTATCCGGGGGGGACCAAGAGACCCAGTACTTC	CASSQLSGGDQETQYF
TRBV2	-	TRBJ2-3	-	TGTGCCAGTAACGGGGGAGATACGCAGTATTTT	CASNGGDTQYF
TRBV7-9	-	TRBJ1-1	-	TGTGCCAGCAGGATACAGTCGGCCACTGAAGCTTTCTTT	CASRIQSATEAFF
TRBV9	TRBD1	TRBJ1-2	once	TGTGCCAGCAGCGAGGGACAGGGGAACTATGGCTACACCTTC	CASSEGQGNYGYTF
TRBV5-6	TRBD1	TRBJ1-5	once	TGTGCCAGCAGTTCCCGGGACAGGGGTATTCAGCCCCAGCATTTT	CASSSRDRGIQPQHF
TRBV5-1	-	TRBJ1-2	-	TGCGCCAGCAGCTTAATGGACACCTATGGCTACACCTTC	CASSLMDTYGYTF
TRBV7-3	-	TRBJ2-5	-	TGTGCCAGCAGCCCGAACCTTGGGGGGATGGAGACCCAGTACTTC	CASSPNLGGMETQYF
TRBV27	-	TRBJ1-1	-	TGTGCCAGCAGTTTTCAGAGCCCAGGGATGAACACTGAAGCTTTCTTT	CASSFQSPGMNTEAFF
TRBV19	TRBD1	TRBJ2-1	-	TGTGCCAGTAGTCCCGGGACAGGGGTGAGGAATGAGCAGTTCTTC	CASSPGTGVRNEQFF
TRBV7-8	-	TRBJ1-4	-	TGTGCCAGCCGACCCGGATGGACAGTTCACAATGAAAAACTGTTTTTT	CASRPGWTVHNEKLFF
TRBV7-2	-	TRBJ1-2	-	TGTGCCAGCAGCTTAGCTGGGACTTCGGATGGCTACACCTTC	CASSLAGTSDGYTF